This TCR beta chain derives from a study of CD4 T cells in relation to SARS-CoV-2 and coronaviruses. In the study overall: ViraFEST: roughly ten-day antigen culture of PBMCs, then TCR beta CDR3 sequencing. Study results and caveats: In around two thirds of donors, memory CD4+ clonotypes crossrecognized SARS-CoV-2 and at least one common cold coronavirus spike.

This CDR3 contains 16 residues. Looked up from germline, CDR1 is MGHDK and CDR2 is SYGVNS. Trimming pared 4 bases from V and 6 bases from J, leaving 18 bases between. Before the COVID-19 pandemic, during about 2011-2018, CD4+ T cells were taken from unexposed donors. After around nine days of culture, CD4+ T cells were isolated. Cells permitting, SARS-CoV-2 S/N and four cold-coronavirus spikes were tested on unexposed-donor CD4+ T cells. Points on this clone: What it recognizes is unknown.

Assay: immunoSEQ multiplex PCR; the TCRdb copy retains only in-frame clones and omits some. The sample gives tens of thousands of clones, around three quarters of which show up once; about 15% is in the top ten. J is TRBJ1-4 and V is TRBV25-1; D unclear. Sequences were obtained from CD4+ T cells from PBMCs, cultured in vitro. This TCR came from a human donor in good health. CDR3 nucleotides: TGTGCCAGCAGTGCTCTCGGCGGGCCCCCTTATGAAAAACTGTTTTTT. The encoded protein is CASSALGGPPYEKLFF. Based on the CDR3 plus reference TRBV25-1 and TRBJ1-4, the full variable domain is EADIYQTPRYLVIGTGKKITLECSQTMGHDKMYWYQQDPGMELHLIHYSYGVNSTEKGDLSSESTVSRIRTEHFPLTLESARPSHTSQYLCASSALGGPPYEKLFFGSGTQLSVL.